This is a list of T cell receptor beta chains from one sample in a study of CD8+ T cells in alopecia areata. Profiled with immunoSEQ multiplex PCR; TCRdb holds only in-frame clones, not every one. Among 140,000 to 150,000 clones, about three fifths were seen once, and the ten largest hold 36%. The sequenced material came from CD8+ T cells sorted from blood. Every receptor here comes from a human donor in good health. Both conserved end residues are part of each CDR3.

TRBV4-1	15	TRBJ1-1	CASSQRLGLNTEAFF
TRBV6-6	11	TRBJ2-7	CASSTGYEQYF
TRBV7-9	12	TRBJ1-1	CASREPPGQAFF
TRBV11-2	11	TRBJ2-7	CASSRTYEQYF
TRBV5-1	14	TRBJ2-1	CASSLAGGVNEQFF
TRBV7-9	15	TRBJ1-4	CASSSSDREDEKLFF
TRBV7-9	11	TRBJ2-7	CASSAGREQYF
TRBV29-1	15	TRBJ1-2	CSVEEQDRIFYGYTF
TRBV7-6	17	TRBJ1-2	CASSLGDSFFPNYGYTF
TRBV9	12	TRBJ2-7	CASSGNTYEQYF
TRBV29-1	16	TRBJ2-1	CSVAGHFESSYNEQFF
TRBV9	15	TRBJ2-7	CASSAGGTSAYEQYF